This is a list of T cell receptor beta chains from one sample in a study of shared clonotypes between healthy human individuals. Here immunoSEQ multiplex PCR was the method, and the copy in TCRdb shows in-frame clones only, minus some. This table holds approximately 980,000 clones, more than 75% found once. Sequenced material: memory CD4+ T cells sorted from blood. These receptors originate from a man between 18 and 35 years old in good health. Both conserved end residues are part of each CDR3. Each record gives: J gene, D gene, clone size, V gene, CDR3 DNA, CDR3 protein. A D gene is named only where the DNA matches it firmly. Size tells how often a clone was seen (once, few, many) or the class of an expanded clone, and some rows leave it out.

TRBJ1-2,.,.,TRBV11-1,TGTGCCAGCAGCTACCGTGGTGCCTTGTATGGCTACACCTTC,CASSYRGALYGYTF
TRBJ2-7,.,.,TRBV6-6,TGTGCCAGCAGTTTCACGGGAGACAGCTCCTACGAGCAGTACTTC,CASSFTGDSSYEQYF
TRBJ1-4,.,.,TRBV2,TGTGCCAGCAGTGAAGATAGGTCAGGGGTTGGAGAAAAACTGTTTTTT,CASSEDRSGVGEKLFF
TRBJ1-6,.,.,TRBV27,TGTGCCAGCAGTTGGGACGATAGGAGTTCACCCCTCCACTTT,CASSWDDRSSPLHF
TRBJ1-5,.,.,TRBV6-1,TGTGCCAGCAGTGTACAAACAGGTTATGGTCAGCCCCAGCATTTT,CASSVQTGYGQPQHF
TRBJ1-5,.,few,TRBV10-3,TGTGCCATCAGTGAATTAGGGGGGGAGCCCCAGCATTTT,CAISELGGEPQHF
TRBJ1-1,TRBD1,.,TRBV6-1,TGTGCCAGCAGCGCGGACAGGGGGCTCACTGAAGCTTTCTTT,CASSADRGLTEAFF
TRBJ1-2,.,.,TRBV10-3,TGTGCCATCAGTGATGAGGGAGGAGGGGGCTACACCTTC,CAISDEGGGGYTF
TRBJ1-2,.,.,TRBV29-1,TGCAGCGTTGAAAAAGGGCCAGGCCGGGGGGCCGGCTACACCTTC,CSVEKGPGRGAGYTF
TRBJ1-1,.,.,TRBV9,TGTGCCAGCAGCTCGACAGTCCCCCCCACTGAAGCTTTCTTT,CASSSTVPPTEAFF
TRBJ1-1,TRBD1,.,TRBV29-1,TGCAGCGTCCTGACAGGGGCAGAAGCTTTCTTT,CSVLTGAEAFF
TRBJ2-5,TRBD2,few,TRBV30,TGTGCCTGGAGCGGGGGGTACCAAGAGACCCAGTACTTC,CAWSGGYQETQYF
TRBJ1-5,TRBD1,once,TRBV11-2,TGTGCCAGCAGCCGAGGGACAGGGAATCAGCCCCAGCATTTT,CASSRGTGNQPQHF
TRBJ2-7,TRBD1,.,TRBV18,TGTGCCAGCTCACTGACAGGGCAGGATGGGTACGAGCAGTACTTC,CASSLTGQDGYEQYF
TRBJ1-2,TRBD1,.,TRBV28,TGTGCCAGCAGTTGGAGGGGGCGGAACTATGGCTACACCTTC,CASSWRGRNYGYTF
TRBJ2-3,.,many,TRBV29-1,TGCAGCGTCACAGGGGGGGGGAGGTCAGATACGCAGTATTTT,CSVTGGGRSDTQYF
TRBJ2-7,.,.,TRBV18,TGTGCCAGCTCAACCAGGGCGGCCTACGAGCAGTACTTC,CASSTRAAYEQYF
TRBJ1-4,.,.,TRBV7-9,TGTGCCAGCAGCTTTGCCGAGGCAGGCACAACTAATGAAAAACTGTTTTTT,CASSFAEAGTTNEKLFF
TRBJ2-7,.,.,TRBV7-3,TGTGCCAGCAGCCTCGGGATGCGCTACGAGCAGTACTTC,CASSLGMRYEQYF
TRBJ2-1,TRBD1,.,TRBV14,TGTGCCAGCGCGTGGGACAGGCGGAAGTTCTTC,CASAWDRRKFF
TRBJ2-1,.,few,TRBV5-6,TGTGCCAGCAGCTTCTCCTACAATGAGCAGTTCTTC,CASSFSYNEQFF
TRBJ1-5,.,few,TRBV5-4,TGTGCCAGCAGCTTGGATGGGCAAAGCAATCAGCCCCAGCATTTT,CASSLDGQSNQPQHF
TRBJ1-3,.,.,TRBV30,TGTGCCTGGAGTATCCGGACCCCCTCTGGAAACACCATATATTTT,CAWSIRTPSGNTIYF
TRBJ2-1,.,.,TRBV7-2,TGTGCCAGCAGCTATGGGACTTACAATGAGCAGTTCTTC,CASSYGTYNEQFF
TRBJ1-1,.,once,TRBV5-1,TGCGCCAGCAGCCCGGGCGATGGGAGGAGAGCTTTCTTT,CASSPGDGRRAFF
TRBJ2-1,TRBD2,.,TRBV5-1,TGCGCCAGCAGCTTTACTAGCGGCTCCTACAATGAGCAGTTCTTC,CASSFTSGSYNEQFF
TRBJ1-3,.,.,TRBV6-1,TGTGCCAGCAGTAAGCTATTAGACACCATATATTTT,CASSKLLDTIYF
TRBJ2-1,.,.,TRBV29-1,TGCAGCGTTGGCTTTAGCAATGAGCAGTTCTTC,CSVGFSNEQFF
TRBJ2-5,.,few,TRBV9,TGTGCCAGCAGCGTAGGCCGGAGGGAGACCCAGTACTTC,CASSVGRRETQYF
TRBJ2-7,.,.,TRBV5-4,TGTGCCAGCAGCCCTCAGGGGGGTGTGATGACCTACGAGCAGTACTTC,CASSPQGGVMTYEQYF
TRBJ1-1,.,few,TRBV7-9,TGTGCCAGCAGCCTTGATGAGAACACTGAAGCTTTCTTT,CASSLDENTEAFF
TRBJ1-1,.,.,TRBV29-1,TGCAGCGTTGCGGCCAGGGGCCCAAACACTGAAGCTTTCTTT,CSVAARGPNTEAFF
TRBJ1-4,.,once,TRBV10-3,TGTGCCATCAGTGAGTCCAGGATCGATGAAAAACTGTTTTTT,CAISESRIDEKLFF
TRBJ1-6,.,.,TRBV5-4,TGTGCCAGCAGCTTGGGGGGCGACTATAATTCACCCCTCCACTTT,CASSLGGDYNSPLHF
TRBJ2-1,TRBD2,.,TRBV18,TGTGCCAGCTCACCAGTCCTAGCGGGGGGTAATGAGCAGTTCTTC,CASSPVLAGGNEQFF
TRBJ1-2,TRBD1,.,TRBV27,TGTGCCAGCAGTTCGGACAGGGGCGTCGTTTATGGCTACACCTTC,CASSSDRGVVYGYTF
TRBJ2-5,.,.,TRBV10-2,TGCGCCAGCAAATCTAGGGTCCAAGAGACCCAGTACTTC,CASKSRVQETQYF
TRBJ1-1,.,few,TRBV30,TGTGCCTGGAGCACAGGGTGGGACACTGAAGCTTTCTTT,CAWSTGWDTEAFF
TRBJ2-3,TRBD1,.,TRBV9,TGTGCCAGCGGAAGACAGACAGGGACAGATACGCAGTATTTT,CASGRQTGTDTQYF
TRBJ2-7,.,.,TRBV28,TGTGCCAGCAGTCTCGGACAGCCGTACGAGCAGTACTTC,CASSLGQPYEQYF
TRBJ2-1,.,.,TRBV6-5,TGTGCCAGCAGCCGAAATGAGCAGTTCTTC,CASSRNEQFF
TRBJ1-6,.,.,TRBV18,TGTGCCAGCTCACCGGACGGACAGATCAAACTCCACTTT,CASSPDGQIKLHF
TRBJ2-3,.,.,TRBV27,TGTGCCAGCAGTTTGAACGGGGGGCCTAGCACAGATACGCAGTATTTT,CASSLNGGPSTDTQYF
TRBJ2-1,.,.,TRBV7-2,TGTGCCAGCAGCTTGCGGGCCCGGGGGGCCTCCTACAATGAGCAGTTCTTC,CASSLRARGASYNEQFF